The 9 T cell receptor beta chains below come from one sample, sequenced in a study of T cell repertoires in cytomegalovirus infection. TCRdb redid the calling of the reads with MiXCR, one entry per CDR3 protein. Of around 740,000 distinct CDR3 sequences detected, 35% to 40% appear once; the ten largest clones hold around 2.8%. The specimen sequenced was PBMCs. These receptor sequences come from a human donor in good health (CMV status not recorded). Some clones in this sample may be carry-over from other donors' samples.

This chain connects TRBV6-1 to TRBJ2-4, with unresolved D. The J call may be faulty, since TRBJ2-5 better matches the DNA end. Germline V gene data show CDR1 as MNHNS and CDR2 as SASEGT. This CDR3 has 8 residues. This chain's CDR3 is CAPSTQYF. In nucleotides, the CDR3 is TGTGCCCCATCGACCCAGTACTTC.

There are many counts of this clonotype. The V gene is TRBV12-3 or TRBV12-4, the J gene TRBJ2-3; tentative D call: TRBD2 (6 bases). There are 12 residues in the CDR3. The ends were cut back, 9 bases at V and 10 bases at J, with 17 bases in the middle. The CDR3 loop reads CARTRLDSSQYF. In DNA, the CDR3 is TGTGCCAGGACCCGACTAGATTCTTCGCAGTATTTT.

This clonotype turned up a few times. The chain employs TRBV4-1 and TRBJ2-5; D is unclear. The CDR3 is 14 residues long. Per the germline V gene, CDR1 is MGHRA and CDR2 is YSYEKL. The V end lost 0 bases, the J end lost 4 bases, and 9 bases lay between the germline ends. The CDR3 protein is CASSQDRGRETQYF. The CDR3 bases are TGCGCCAGCAGCCAAGATCGAGGTAGAGAGACCCAGTACTTC.

CDR3 region: CSARDLTSGSRETQYF. CDR3 DNA sequence: TGCAGTGCTAGAGATCTAACTAGCGGGAGTCGAGAGACCCAGTACTTC. This chain joins TRBV20-1 and TRBJ2-5, with 11 bases that match TRBD2. The germline V gene encodes CDR1 DFQATT and CDR2 SNEGSKA (reference sequence). CDR3 length: 16 residues. V lost 0 bases to trimming and J lost 4 bases; unmatched junction nucleotides: 7.

In the case of this clonotype: The junction and the germline gene differ at one end; a read error may be behind it. The chain couples TRBV15 to TRBJ2-3; either TRBD1 or TRBD2 may fit D (5 bases each). From germline, CDR1 is LNHNV and CDR2 YYDKDF (reference sequence). This CDR3 spans 18 amino acids. The CDR3 coding sequence is TGTGCCACCAGCAGAGATCCCCAGGGCGTAGCGACAGTAAATACGCCGTATTTT. This gives the protein CATSRDPQGVATVNTPYF.

CDR3 nucleotides: TGTGCCAGCAGCTTGAGCGGGAGGGCCTGGTATGAGCAGTTCTTC. Translation: CASSLSGRAWYEQFF. This rearrangement joins TRBV7-2 to TRBJ2-1; 10 bases align to TRBD2. CDR3 length equals 15 residues. After removal of 3 bases from V and 8 bases from J, the junction contained 7 bases not matched to a gene. CDR1 and CDR2 (germline): SGHTA, FQGNSA. The full variable domain, its missing parts supplied by reference TRBV7-2 and TRBJ2-1, is GAGVSQSPSNKVTEKGKDVELRCDPISGHTALYWYRQSLGQGLEFLIYFQGNSAPDKSGLPSDRFSAERTGGSVSTLTIQRTQQEDSAVYLCASSLSGRAWYEQFFGPGTRLTVL.

This clonotype showed up just a few times. The chain combines TRBV5-6 with TRBJ1-1; tentatively, D is TRBD1 (6 bases). V lost 4 bases and J 4 bases, leaving 11 bases between the germline ends. Germline V gene data show CDR1 as SGHDT and CDR2 as YYEEEE. This CDR3 comprises 13 residues. The CDR3 DNA is TGTGCCAGCAGCCAAGGACAGCTCACTGAAGCTTTCTTT. This gives the protein CASSQGQLTEAFF.

This clonotype was seen more than once but under ten times. The chain joins TRBV28 to TRBJ1-1; 7 bases line up with TRBD1. Germline loops: CDR1 MDHEN, CDR2 SYDVKM. After removal of 3 bases from V and 5 bases from J, the junction contained 6 bases not matched to a gene. The CDR3 length is 14 residues. In nucleotides, the CDR3 is TGTGCCAGCAGTTTTAGGGGGCCAGGTACTGAAGCTTTCTTT. Translated, it gives CASSFRGPGTEAFF.

The gene calls are TRBV28 and TRBJ1-2; D is perhaps TRBD1 (6 bases). Trimming left V 1 base short and J 5 bases short, with 11 bases between. This CDR3 has 14 residues. Looked up from germline, CDR1 is MDHEN and CDR2 is SYDVKM. The CDR3 loop reads CASSLFPQGYGYTF. The CDR3 bases are TGTGCCAGCAGTTTATTCCCCCAGGGGTATGGCTACACCTTC.